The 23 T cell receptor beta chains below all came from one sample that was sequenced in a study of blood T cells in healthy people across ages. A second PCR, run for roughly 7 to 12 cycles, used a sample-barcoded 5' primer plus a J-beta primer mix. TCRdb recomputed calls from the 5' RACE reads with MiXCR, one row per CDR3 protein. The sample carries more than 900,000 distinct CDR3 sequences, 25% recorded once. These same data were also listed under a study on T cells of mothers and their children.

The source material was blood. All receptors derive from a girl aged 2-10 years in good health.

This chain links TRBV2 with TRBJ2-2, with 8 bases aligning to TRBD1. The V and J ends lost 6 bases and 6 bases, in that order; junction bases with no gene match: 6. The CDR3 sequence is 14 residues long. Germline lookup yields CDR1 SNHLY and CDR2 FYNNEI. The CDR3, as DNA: TGTGCCAGCAGGCCACAGGGGGTCCCCGGGGAGCTGTTTTTT. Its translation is CASRPQGVPGELFF. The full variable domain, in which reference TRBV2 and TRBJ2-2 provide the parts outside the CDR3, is EPEVTQTPSHQVTQMGQEVILRCVPISNHLYFYWYRQILGQKVEFLVSFYNNEISEKSEIFDDQFSVERPDGSNFTLKIRSTKLEDSAMYFCASRPQGVPGELFFGEGSRLTVL.

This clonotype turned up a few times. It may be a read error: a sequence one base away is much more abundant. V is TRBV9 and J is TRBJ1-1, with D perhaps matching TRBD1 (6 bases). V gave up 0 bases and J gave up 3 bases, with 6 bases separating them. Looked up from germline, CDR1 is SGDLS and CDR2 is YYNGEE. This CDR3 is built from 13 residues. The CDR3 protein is CASSVAGDTEAFF. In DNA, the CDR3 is TGTGCCAGCAGCGTAGCAGGGGACACTGAAGCTTTCTTT. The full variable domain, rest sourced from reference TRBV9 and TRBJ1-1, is DSGVTQTPKHLITATGQRVTLRCSPRSGDLSVYWYQQSLDQGLQFLIQYYNGEERAKGNILERFSAQQFPDLHSELNLSSLELGDSALYFCASSVAGDTEAFFGQGTRLTVV.

CDR3 bases: TGTGCCATCAGTGCCCCACTAGGACAGGGGGCCTACGAGCAGTACTTC. Encoded protein: CAISAPLGQGAYEQYF. The chain links TRBV10-3 to TRBJ2-7; 10 nucleotides agree with TRBD1. Germline V gene sequence: CDR1 ENHRY, CDR2 SYGVKD. The CDR3 runs to 16 residues. After removal of 4 bases from V and 2 bases from J, the junction contained 8 bases not matched to a gene.

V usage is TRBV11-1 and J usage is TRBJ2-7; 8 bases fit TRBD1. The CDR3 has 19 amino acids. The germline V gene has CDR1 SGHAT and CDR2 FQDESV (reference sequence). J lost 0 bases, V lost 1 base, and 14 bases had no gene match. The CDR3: CASSLGDILRGRHSYEQYF. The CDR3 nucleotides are TGTGCCAGCAGCTTAGGGGACATCCTCAGGGGGCGCCACTCCTACGAGCAGTACTTC.

Here the CDR3 reads CASSQDQGRVAAFF. In nucleotides, the CDR3 is TGTGCCAGCAGCCAAGATCAGGGACGGGTGGCAGCTTTCTTT. This chain links TRBV3-1 with TRBJ1-1, with D possibly matching TRBD1 (5 bases). V dropped 0 bases and J dropped 10 bases, with 15 bases sitting between them. This CDR3 comprises 14 residues. The germline gives CDR1 LGHDT, CDR2 YNNKEL (reference sequence).

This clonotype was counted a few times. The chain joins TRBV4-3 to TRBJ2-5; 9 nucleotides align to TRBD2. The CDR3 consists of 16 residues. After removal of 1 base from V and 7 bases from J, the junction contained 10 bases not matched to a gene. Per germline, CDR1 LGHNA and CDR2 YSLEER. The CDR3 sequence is CASSQGVAGAARTQYF. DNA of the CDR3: TGCGCCAGCAGCCAAGGTGTAGCGGGGGCCGCCAGGACCCAGTACTTC.

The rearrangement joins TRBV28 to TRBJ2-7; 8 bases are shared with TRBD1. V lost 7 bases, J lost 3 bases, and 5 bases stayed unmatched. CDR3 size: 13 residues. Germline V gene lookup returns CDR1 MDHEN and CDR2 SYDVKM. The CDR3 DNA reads TGTGCCAGCAATAGGGACAGGAGCTACGAGCAGTACTTC. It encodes CASNRDRSYEQYF.

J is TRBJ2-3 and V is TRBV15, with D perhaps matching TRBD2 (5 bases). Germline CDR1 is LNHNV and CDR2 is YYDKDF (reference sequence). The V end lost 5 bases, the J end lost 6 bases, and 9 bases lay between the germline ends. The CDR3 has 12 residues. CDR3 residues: CATSRGTDTQYF. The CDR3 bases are TGTGCCACCAGCCGGGGAACGGATACGCAGTATTTT.

CDR3 DNA: TGTGCCAGCACCAACCTAGCGGGAGGGAACACCGGGGAGCTGTTTTTT. As protein: CASTNLAGGNTGELFF. The chain uses TRBV6-1 and TRBJ2-2; 11 bases are shared with TRBD2. The CDR3 consists of 16 residues. Germline values: CDR1 MNHNS, CDR2 SASEGT. Trimming at V came to 7 bases and at J to 1 base, leaving 5 bases not matched to a gene.

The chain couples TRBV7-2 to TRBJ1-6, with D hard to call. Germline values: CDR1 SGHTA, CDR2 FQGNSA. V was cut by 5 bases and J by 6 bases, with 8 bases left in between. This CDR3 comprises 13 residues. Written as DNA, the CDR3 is TGTGCCAGCAGCCCCGATGGTAATTCACCCCTCCACTTT. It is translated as CASSPDGNSPLHF. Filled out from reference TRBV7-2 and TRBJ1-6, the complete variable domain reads GAGVSQSPSNKVTEKGKDVELRCDPISGHTALYWYRQSLGQGLEFLIYFQGNSAPDKSGLPSDRFSAERTGGSVSTLTIQRTQQEDSAVYLCASSPDGNSPLHFGNGTRLTVT.

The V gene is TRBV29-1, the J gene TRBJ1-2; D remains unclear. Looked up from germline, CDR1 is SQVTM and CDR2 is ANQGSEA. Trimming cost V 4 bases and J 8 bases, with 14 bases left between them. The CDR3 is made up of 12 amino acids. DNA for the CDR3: TGCAGCGTTGGCCCAGGATCTGAGGGCTACACCTTC. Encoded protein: CSVGPGSEGYTF.

The CDR3: CASIRGPNTEAFF. In nucleotides, the CDR3 is TGTGCCAGCATCAGGGGCCCGAACACTGAAGCTTTCTTT. This chain links TRBV6-5 with TRBJ1-1; the D gene is possibly TRBD1 (6 bases). Trimming took off 7 bases at V and 1 base at J, with 10 bases between the two ends. Germline assignment: CDR1 MNHEY and CDR2 SVGAGI. The CDR3 consists of 13 residues.

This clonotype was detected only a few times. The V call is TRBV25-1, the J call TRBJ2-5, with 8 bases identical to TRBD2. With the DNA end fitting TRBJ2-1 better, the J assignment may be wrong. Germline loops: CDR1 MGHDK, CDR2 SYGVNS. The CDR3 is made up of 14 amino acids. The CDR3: CASQAGSGSNEQFF. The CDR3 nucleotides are TGTGCCAGCCAAGCCGGGAGCGGGAGCAATGAGCAGTTCTTC.

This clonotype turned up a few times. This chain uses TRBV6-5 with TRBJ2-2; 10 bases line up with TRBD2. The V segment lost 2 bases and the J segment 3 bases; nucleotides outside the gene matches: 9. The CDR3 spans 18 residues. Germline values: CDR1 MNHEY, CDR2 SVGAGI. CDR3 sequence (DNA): TGTGCCAGCAGTTACAGCCTAGCGGGGGATATTTACACCGGGGAGCTGTTTTTT. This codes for CASSYSLAGDIYTGELFF.

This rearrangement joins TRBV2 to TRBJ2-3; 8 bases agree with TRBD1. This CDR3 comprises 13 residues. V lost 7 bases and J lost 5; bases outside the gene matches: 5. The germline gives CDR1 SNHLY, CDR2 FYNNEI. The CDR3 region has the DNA TGTGCCAGCACAGGGGGCGGAGAAGATACGCAGTATTTT. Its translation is CASTGGGEDTQYF.

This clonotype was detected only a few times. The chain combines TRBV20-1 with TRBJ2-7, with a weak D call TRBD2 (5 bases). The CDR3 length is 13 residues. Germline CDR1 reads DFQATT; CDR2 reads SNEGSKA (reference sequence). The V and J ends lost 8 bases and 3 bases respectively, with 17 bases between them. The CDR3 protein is CSTRGSDGYEQYF. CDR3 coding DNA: TGCAGTACCCGAGGGAGCGATGGCTACGAGCAGTACTTC.

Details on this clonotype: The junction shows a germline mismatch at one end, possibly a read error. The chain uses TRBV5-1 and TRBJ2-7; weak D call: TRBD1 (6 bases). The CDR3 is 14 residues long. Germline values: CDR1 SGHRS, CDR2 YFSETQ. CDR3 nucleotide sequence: TGCACCAGCAGAGGGGACACCAATTCCTACGAGCAGTACTTC. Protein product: CTSRGDTNSYEQYF.

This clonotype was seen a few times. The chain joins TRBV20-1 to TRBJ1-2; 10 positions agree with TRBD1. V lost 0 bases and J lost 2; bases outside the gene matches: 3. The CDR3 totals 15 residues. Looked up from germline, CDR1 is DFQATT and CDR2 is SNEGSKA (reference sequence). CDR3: CSARDGGQGNYGYTF. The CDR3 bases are TGCAGTGCTAGAGATGGGGGACAGGGGAACTATGGCTACACCTTC.

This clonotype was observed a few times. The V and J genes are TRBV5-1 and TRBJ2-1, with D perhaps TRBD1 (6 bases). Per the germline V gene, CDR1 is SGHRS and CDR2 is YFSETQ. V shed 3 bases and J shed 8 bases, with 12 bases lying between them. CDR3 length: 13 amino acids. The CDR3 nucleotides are TGCGCCAGCAGCTCGCAGGGGATCCATGAGCAGTTCTTC. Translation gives CASSSQGIHEQFF.

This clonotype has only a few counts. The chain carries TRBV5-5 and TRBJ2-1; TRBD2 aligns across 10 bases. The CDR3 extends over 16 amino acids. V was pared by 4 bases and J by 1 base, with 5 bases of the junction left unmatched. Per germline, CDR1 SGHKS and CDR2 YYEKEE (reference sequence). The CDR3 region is CASSQTAGGSYNEQFF. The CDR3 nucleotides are TGTGCCAGCAGCCAAACAGCGGGGGGGTCCTACAATGAGCAGTTCTTC.

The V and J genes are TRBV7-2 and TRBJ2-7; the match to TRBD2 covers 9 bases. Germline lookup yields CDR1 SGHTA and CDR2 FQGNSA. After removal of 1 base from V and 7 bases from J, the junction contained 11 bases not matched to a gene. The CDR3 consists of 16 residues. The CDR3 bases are TGTGCCAGCAGCTTAGGATTTTGGCTAGCGGGGTCGGAGCAGTACTTC. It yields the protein CASSLGFWLAGSEQYF.

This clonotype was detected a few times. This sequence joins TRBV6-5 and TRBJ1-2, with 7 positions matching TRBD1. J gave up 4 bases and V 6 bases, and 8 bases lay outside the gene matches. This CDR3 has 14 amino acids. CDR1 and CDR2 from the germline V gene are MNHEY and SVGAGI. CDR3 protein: CASSPGTDTYGYTF. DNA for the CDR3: TGTGCCAGCAGCCCCGGGACAGACACCTATGGCTACACCTTC.

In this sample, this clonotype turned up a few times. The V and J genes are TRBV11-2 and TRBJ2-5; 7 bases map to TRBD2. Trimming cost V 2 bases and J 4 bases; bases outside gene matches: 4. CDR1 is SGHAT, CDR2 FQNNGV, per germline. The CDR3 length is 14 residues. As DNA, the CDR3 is TGTGCCAGCAGCTTAAGGGGAGGGAGAGAGACCCAGTACTTC. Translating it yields CASSLRGGRETQYF.